The present entry profiles one TCR beta chain with its context. The CDR3 length is 14 residues. In germline, CDR1 is KGHSH, CDR2 LQKENI. This sample was included in a study of monozygotic twins with inflammatory bowel disease. cDNA synthesis was performed in eight separate reactions for each sample. TCRdb re-called the 5' RACE reads; one entry per CDR3 protein, DNA not given. This repertoire includes 90,000 to 110,000 distinct CDR3 sequences. The specimen was blood. The rearrangement uses TRBV18 and TRBJ2-7; TCRdb's D call, TRBD1, is unchecked because there is no DNA. The clonotype was recovered from a human donor with ulcerative colitis or Crohn's disease, or a healthy co-twin of an affected twin (not recorded which). The CDR3 loop is CASSPDRATREQYF.